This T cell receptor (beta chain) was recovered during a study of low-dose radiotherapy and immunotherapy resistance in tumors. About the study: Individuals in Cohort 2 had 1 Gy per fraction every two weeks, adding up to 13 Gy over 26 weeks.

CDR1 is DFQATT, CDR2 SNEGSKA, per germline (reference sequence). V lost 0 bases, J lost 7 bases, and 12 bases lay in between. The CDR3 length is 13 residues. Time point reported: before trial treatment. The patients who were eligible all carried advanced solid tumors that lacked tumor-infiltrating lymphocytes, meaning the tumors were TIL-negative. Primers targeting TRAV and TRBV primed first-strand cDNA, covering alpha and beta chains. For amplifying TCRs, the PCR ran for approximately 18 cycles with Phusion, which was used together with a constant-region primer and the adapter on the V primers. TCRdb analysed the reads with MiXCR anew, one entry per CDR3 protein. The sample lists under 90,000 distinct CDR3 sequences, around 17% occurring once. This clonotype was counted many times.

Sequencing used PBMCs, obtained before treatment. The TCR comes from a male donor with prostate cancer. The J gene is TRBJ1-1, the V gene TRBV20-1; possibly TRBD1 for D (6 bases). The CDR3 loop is CSARDRGGGEAFF. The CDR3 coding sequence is TGCAGTGCTAGAGATCGTGGAGGGGGTGAAGCTTTCTTT.